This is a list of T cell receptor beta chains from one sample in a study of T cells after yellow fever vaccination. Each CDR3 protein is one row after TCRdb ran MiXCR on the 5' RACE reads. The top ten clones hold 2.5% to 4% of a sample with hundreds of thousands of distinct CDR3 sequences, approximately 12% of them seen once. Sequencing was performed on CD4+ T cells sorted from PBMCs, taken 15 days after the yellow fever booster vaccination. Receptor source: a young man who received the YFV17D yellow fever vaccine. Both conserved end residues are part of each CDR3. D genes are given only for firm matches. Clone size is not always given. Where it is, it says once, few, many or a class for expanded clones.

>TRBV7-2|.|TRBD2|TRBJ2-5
CASSLGKGGGGAVQETQYF
TGTGCCAGCAGCTTGGGGAAGGGAGGCGGGGGGGCCGTACAAGAGACCCAGTACTTC
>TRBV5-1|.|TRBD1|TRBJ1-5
CASSDGQESNQPQHF
TGCGCCAGCAGCGACGGACAGGAAAGCAATCAGCCCCAGCATTTT
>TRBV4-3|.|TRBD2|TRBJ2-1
CASSQESSRGGAEQFF
TGCGCCAGCAGCCAAGAGTCGTCGCGGGGGGGCGCTGAGCAGTTCTTC
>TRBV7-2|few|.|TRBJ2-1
CASSLAPWTGFF
TGTGCCAGCAGCTTAGCGCCCTGGACGGGCTTCTTC
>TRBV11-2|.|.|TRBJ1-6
CASSLVVGNNSPLHF
TGTGCCAGCAGCTTAGTTGTTGGGAATAATTCACCCCTCCACTTT
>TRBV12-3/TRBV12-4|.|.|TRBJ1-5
CASSWANQPQHF
TGTGCCAGCAGTTGGGCCAATCAGCCCCAGCATTTT
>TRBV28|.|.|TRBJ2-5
CASSLSAGQYF
TGTGCCAGCAGTTTATCGGCCGGCCAGTACTTC
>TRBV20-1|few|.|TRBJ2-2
CSARDIFGPTGELFF
TGCAGTGCTAGAGACATTTTTGGGCCCACCGGGGAGCTGTTTTTT
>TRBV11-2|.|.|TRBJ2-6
CASSFGGANVLTF
TGTGCCAGCAGCTTCGGTGGGGCCAACGTCCTGACTTTC
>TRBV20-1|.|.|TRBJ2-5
CSARVPGYTQETQYF
TGCAGTGCTAGGGTACCGGGTTATACTCAAGAGACCCAGTACTTC
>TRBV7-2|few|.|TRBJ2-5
CASSLVSLSQETQYF
TGTGCCAGCAGCTTAGTTAGTCTCTCCCAAGAGACCCAGTACTTC
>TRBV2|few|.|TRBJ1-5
CASSESRNQPQHF
TGTGCCAGCAGTGAATCTCGGAATCAGCCCCAGCATTTT
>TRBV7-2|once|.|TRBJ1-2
CASSLYRVQGYGYTF
TGTGCCAGCAGCTTATACCGGGTGCAGGGCTATGGCTACACCTTC
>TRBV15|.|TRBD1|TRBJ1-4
CATSRDRAEKLFF
TGTGCCACCAGCAGGGACAGGGCTGAAAAACTGTTTTTT
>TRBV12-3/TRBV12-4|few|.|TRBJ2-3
CASSLVPYTQYF
TGTGCCAGCAGTTTGGTCCCCTATACGCAGTATTTT
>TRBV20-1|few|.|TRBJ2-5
CSASRDRRKTQYF
TGCAGTGCTAGCAGGGACCGCCGGAAGACCCAGTACTTC
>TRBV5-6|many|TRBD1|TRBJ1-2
CASSFGQANYGYTF
TGTGCCAGCAGCTTCGGACAGGCCAACTATGGCTACACCTTC
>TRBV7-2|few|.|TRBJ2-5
CASSGTTLETQYF
TGTGCCAGCAGCGGGACGACTTTGGAGACCCAGTACTTC
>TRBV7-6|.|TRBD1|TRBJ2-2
CASSPRTGEAGELFF
TGTGCCAGCAGCCCGAGGACAGGGGAAGCCGGGGAGCTGTTTTTT
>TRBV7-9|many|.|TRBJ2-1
CASSPWGSNEQFF
TGTGCCAGCAGCCCCTGGGGTAGCAATGAGCAGTTCTTC
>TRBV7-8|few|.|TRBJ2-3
CASTQQGNTDTQYF
TGTGCCAGCACCCAACAGGGAAACACAGATACGCAGTATTTT
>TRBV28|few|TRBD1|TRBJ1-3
CASSSPGQGSGNTIYF
TGTGCCAGCAGTTCACCGGGACAGGGGTCCGGAAACACCATATATTTT
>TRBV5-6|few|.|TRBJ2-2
CASSRRVDGELFF
TGTGCCAGCAGTCGAAGGGTGGACGGGGAGCTGTTTTTT
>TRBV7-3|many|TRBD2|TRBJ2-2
CASRRRGGADGELFF
TGTGCCAGCAGGAGGCGCGGGGGGGCCGACGGGGAGCTGTTTTTT
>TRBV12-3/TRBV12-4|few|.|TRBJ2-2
CASTLDRNTGELFF
TGTGCCAGCACCCTCGACAGAAACACCGGGGAGCTGTTTTTT
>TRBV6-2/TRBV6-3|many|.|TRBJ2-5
CASSYGGHVTETQYF
TGTGCCAGCAGTTACGGGGGGCACGTCACGGAGACCCAGTACTTC
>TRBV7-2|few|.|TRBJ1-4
CASSLGVGRRIATNEKLFF
TGTGCCAGCAGCTTAGGTGTTGGGCGGCGGATTGCAACTAATGAAAAACTGTTTTTT
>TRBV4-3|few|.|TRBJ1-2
CASSPSPADGYTF
TGCGCCAGCAGCCCTAGTCCGGCCGATGGCTACACCTTC
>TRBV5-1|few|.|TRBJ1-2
CASSLGQGMSYTF
TGCGCCAGCAGCTTGGGGCAGGGGATGAGCTACACCTTC
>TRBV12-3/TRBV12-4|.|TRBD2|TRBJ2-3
CASSQPGLAGWTDTQYF
TGTGCCAGCAGTCAGCCGGGACTAGCAGGATGGACAGATACGCAGTATTTT
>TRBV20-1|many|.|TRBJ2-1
CSAGRGSYNEQFF
TGCAGTGCTGGACGGGGCTCCTACAATGAGCAGTTCTTC
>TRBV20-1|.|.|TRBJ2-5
CSATNQVETQYF
TGCAGTGCCACCAACCAGGTGGAGACCCAGTACTTC
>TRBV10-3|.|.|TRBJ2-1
CAISADSGNEQFF
TGTGCCATCAGTGCCGATTCTGGGAATGAGCAGTTCTTC
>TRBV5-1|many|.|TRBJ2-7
CASSLQGPSYEQYF
TGCGCCAGCAGCTTGCAGGGGCCCTCCTACGAGCAGTACTTC
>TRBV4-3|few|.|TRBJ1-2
CASSQEGGRVLGHGAYGYTF
TGCGCCAGCAGCCAAGAAGGAGGACGGGTGTTGGGGCATGGGGCCTATGGCTACACCTTC
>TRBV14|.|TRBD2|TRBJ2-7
CASSQDRQRGGYRYF
TGTGCCAGCAGCCAAGATCGCCAGCGGGGGGGGTATCGGTACTTC
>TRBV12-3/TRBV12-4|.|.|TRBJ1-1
CASSQAGTRTGAFF
TGTGCCAGCAGTCAAGCCGGGACACGAACCGGAGCTTTCTTT
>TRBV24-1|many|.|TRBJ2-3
CATSDLGAGDTQYF
TGTGCCACCAGTGACCTCGGGGCGGGAGATACGCAGTATTTT
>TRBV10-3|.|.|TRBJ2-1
CAISLGYEFSSYNEQFF
TGTGCCATCAGTCTAGGCTATGAATTTAGCTCCTACAATGAGCAGTTCTTC
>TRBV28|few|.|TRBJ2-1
CASRGAGLVLEQFF
TGTGCCAGCAGGGGTGCGGGACTCGTGTTGGAGCAGTTCTTC
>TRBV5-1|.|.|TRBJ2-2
CASSLPRRGELFF
TGCGCCAGCAGCTTGCCGAGGAGGGGGGAGCTGTTTTTT
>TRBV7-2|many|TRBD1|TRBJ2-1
CASSLDQGANEQFF
TGTGCCAGCAGCTTGGACCAGGGGGCCAATGAGCAGTTCTTC
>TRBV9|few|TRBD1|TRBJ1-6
CASSTRGGASYNSPLHF
TGTGCCAGCAGCACCCGAGGGGGCGCCTCCTATAATTCACCCCTCCACTTT
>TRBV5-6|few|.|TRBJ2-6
CASSPRVSGANVLTF
TGTGCCAGCAGCCCTCGGGTCTCTGGGGCCAACGTCCTGACTTTC
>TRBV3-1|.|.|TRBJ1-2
CASSQEVYGYTF
TGTGCCAGCAGCCAAGAGGTCTATGGCTACACCTTC
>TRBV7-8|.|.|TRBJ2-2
CASSNQQRVGELFF
TGTGCCAGCAGCAATCAACAAAGGGTTGGGGAGCTGTTTTTT